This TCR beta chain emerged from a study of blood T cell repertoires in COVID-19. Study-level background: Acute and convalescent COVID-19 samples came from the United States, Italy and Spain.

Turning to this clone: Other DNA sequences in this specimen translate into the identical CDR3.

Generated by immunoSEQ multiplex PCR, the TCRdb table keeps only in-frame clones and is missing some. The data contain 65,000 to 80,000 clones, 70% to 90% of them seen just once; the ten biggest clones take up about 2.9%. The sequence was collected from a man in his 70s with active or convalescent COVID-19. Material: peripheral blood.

As DNA, the CDR3 is TGCGCCAGCAGCTTGGAGGGACTAGGGGAGACCCAGTACTTC. It yields the protein CASSLEGLGETQYF. The chain has TRBV5-1 and TRBJ2-5; 8 bases line up with TRBD2. J gave up 5 bases and V 0 bases, and 3 bases lay outside the gene matches. The CDR3 totals 14 residues. The germline gives CDR1 SGHRS, CDR2 YFSETQ.